This TCR beta chain was recorded in a study of Tregs in tolerant kidney transplant recipients. Study-wide results and caveats: Biological reproducibility was not directly addressed in this study. The most relevant donor-specific Treg TCRbeta repertoire apparently came from expansion with activated donor B cells.

To note about this clone: Its cognate antigen is unknown.

Profiled with immunoSEQ multiplex PCR; TCRdb holds only in-frame clones, not every one. The data show about 240,000 clones, roughly 80% seen once. Unstimulated Tregs (CD4+CD25+CD127-) and CD4+CD25- non-Tregs were sorted from PBMCs. The sample comprised CD4+ T cells from blood. The sequence was obtained from a human donor in good health.

Written as DNA, the CDR3 is TGTGCCAGCAGCTCCCCCGGGAAGTCCTACGAGCAGTACTTC. Protein sequence: CASSSPGKSYEQYF. The rearrangement uses TRBV7-2 and TRBJ2-7, with D possibly TRBD2 on 5 matching bases. The V end lost 4 bases, the J end lost 1 base, and 11 bases lay between the germline ends. CDR1 and CDR2 (germline): SGHTA, FQGNSA. The CDR3 runs 14 residues.